This T cell receptor beta chain comes out of a study of T cell changes during pregnancy in multiple sclerosis. The CDR3 is 13 residues long. Trimming took off 4 bases at V and 1 base at J, with 8 bases between the two ends. Germline-derived CDR1 and CDR2 are SGHDT and YYEEEE. Sequencing was performed with immunoSEQ multiplex PCR; in TCRdb, only in-frame clones are kept and a portion is missing. The data contain tens of thousands of clones, 85% to 90% of them singletons. The chain joins TRBV5-6 to TRBJ1-2; D is unresolved. Here the sequenced sample was CD4+ T cells from peripheral blood mononuclear cells, taken in the first trimester of pregnancy. This sequence originates from a female donor with multiple sclerosis, enrolled in a pregnancy study. The CDR3 DNA reads as TGTGCCAGCAGCATACAGATTAACTATGGCTACACCTTC. It codes for CASSIQINYGYTF.